Listed here are 9 T cell receptor beta chains from one sample, sequenced in a study of blood T cells in healthy people across ages. A second PCR of 7 to 11 cycles used a sample-barcoded 5' primer and a J-beta primer mix. TCRdb ran MiXCR on the 5' RACE reads and lists one entry per CDR3 protein. The sample lists 1.5 million to 2 million distinct CDR3 sequences, around 42% occurring once. What was sequenced was blood. Source of these receptors: a human donor in good health.

This rearrangement joins TRBV28 to TRBJ2-3, with D possibly TRBD2 on 7 matching bases. The germline gives CDR1 MDHEN, CDR2 SYDVKM. There are 13 residues in the CDR3. The germline V and J ends were trimmed by 6 bases and 10 bases, with 17 bases remaining between them. CDR3 bases: TGTGCCAGCAGGACCAAAGGGGGGGGGTCGCAGTATTTT. Residues: CASRTKGGGSQYF.

The chain links TRBV3-1 to TRBJ2-5; D is uncertain. From germline, CDR1 is LGHDT and CDR2 YNNKEL (reference sequence). This CDR3 has 15 residues. Trimming removed 0 bases from V and 1 base from J, with 9 bases in between. The CDR3 region is CASSQDPGPQETQYF. The CDR3 DNA sequence: TGTGCCAGCAGCCAAGATCCGGGCCCCCAAGAGACCCAGTACTTC.

This clonotype was detected a few times. V and J are TRBV5-1 and TRBJ2-4; D is unclear. Trimming took 0 bases from V and 7 from J, leaving 11 bases between them. The germline V gene encodes CDR1 SGHRS and CDR2 YFSETQ. This CDR3 region has 14 residues. The CDR3 here is CASSLEPGKNIQYF. The CDR3 nucleotides read TGCGCCAGCAGCTTGGAGCCCGGAAAGAACATTCAGTACTTC. The full variable domain, its missing parts supplied by reference TRBV5-1 and TRBJ2-4, is KAGVTQTPRYLIKTRGQQVTLSCSPISGHRSVSWYQQTPGQGLQFLFEYFSETQRNKGNFPGRFSGRQFSNSRSEMNVSTLELGDSALYLCASSLEPGKNIQYFGAGTRLSVL.

The CDR3: CASSSLDVRGGYTF. The CDR3 DNA follows: TGTGCCAGCAGTTCCTTAGACGTCAGAGGTGGCTACACCTTC. V is TRBV12-3 or TRBV12-4 and J is TRBJ1-2; D is unclear. The CDR3 runs to 14 residues. Trimming cost V 4 bases and J 7 bases, with 16 bases left between them.

This clonotype was detected only a few times. The J gene is TRBJ2-2, the V gene TRBV11-2, with D perhaps TRBD1 or TRBD2 (5 bases each). Trimming shortened V by 2 bases and J by 6 bases, and 10 bases separated the two germline ends. The germline gives CDR1 SGHAT, CDR2 FQNNGV. This CDR3 spans 14 amino acids. The DNA of the CDR3 is TGTGCCAGCAGCTTAATTGAGGGGCCCGGGGAGCTGTTTTTT. Residues: CASSLIEGPGELFF.

The rearrangement uses TRBV27 and TRBJ1-2; D remains ambiguous. Germline V gene sequence: CDR1 MNHEY, CDR2 SMNVEV (reference sequence). The CDR3 extends over 13 amino acids. The V end lost 0 bases, the J end lost 4 bases, and 6 bases lay between the germline ends. This chain's CDR3 is CASSLSVLYGYTF. The CDR3 DNA is TGTGCCAGCAGTTTATCGGTTCTCTATGGCTACACCTTC.

The CDR3 DNA reads as TGCGCCAGCAGACAGGGGTTCGGGACTAATGAAAAACTGTTTTTT. Translated, it gives CASRQGFGTNEKLFF. The V gene is TRBV4-3, the J gene TRBJ1-4, with 7 bases aligning to TRBD1. V lost 6 bases to trimming and J lost 2 bases; unmatched junction nucleotides: 6. Germline V gene sequence: CDR1 LGHNA, CDR2 YSLEER. The CDR3 has 15 residues.

This clonotype was counted between two and nine times. The chain links TRBV2 to TRBJ2-7; possibly TRBD1 or TRBD2 for D (5 bases each). The CDR3 runs to 15 residues. The germline V gene encodes CDR1 SNHLY and CDR2 FYNNEI. Trimming shortened V by 6 bases and J by 2 bases, and 17 bases separated the two germline ends. CDR3 coding DNA: TGTGCCAGCAGCCCATTAACAGGAGGCCCCTACGAGCAGTACTTC. Protein sequence: CASSPLTGGPYEQYF.

A remark on this clonotype: At one end the junction does not follow the germline gene, possibly because of a read error. The V gene is TRBV6-5, the J gene TRBJ2-1; 7 bases line up with TRBD2. CDR3 length: 16 residues. Germline lookup yields CDR1 MNHEY and CDR2 SVGAGI. The CDR3 spells CASSMGRTRTYNEQFF. The CDR3 coding sequence is TGCGCCAGCAGTATGGGACGGACTAGGACCTACAATGAGCAGTTCTTC.